Listed below are T cell receptor beta chains from one sample, sequenced in a study of blood T cell repertoires in COVID-19. Using immunoSEQ multiplex PCR, the repertoire was profiled, and TCRdb retains in-frame clones only, with some absent. The sample holds fewer than 350,000 clones, 85% seen once. Sequenced input: PBMCs or T cells enriched from blood (not recorded which). The source is a woman in her forties or fifties who had recovered from COVID-19. CDR3s include the opening cysteine and the closing phenylalanine or tryptophan. D genes are given only for firm matches. Clone sizes are given selectively: once, few, many, or a class where the clone is expanded.

TRBV5-1	TRBJ2-5	TRBD1	NA	TGCGCCAGCAGCTTGGAGGGCAGGGGGCTCGAGACCCAGTACTTC	CASSLEGRGLETQYF
TRBV19	TRBJ1-3	NA	NA	TGTGCCAGTATCGGACAAAAAGGGACTGACTCTGGAAACACCATATATTTT	CASIGQKGTDSGNTIYF
TRBV3-1/TRBV3-2	TRBJ1-5	TRBD1	NA	TGTGCCAGCAGCCAAGATCTCACCGGGACAGGTGGGAAGCAGCATTTT	CASSQDLTGTGGKQHF
TRBV19	TRBJ1-5	NA	NA	TGTGCCAGTAGTATCTCGGGGGGTAGCAATCAGCCCCAGCATTTT	CASSISGGSNQPQHF
TRBV6-5	TRBJ2-1	TRBD2	NA	TGTGCCAGCAGAGAGGGACTAGCGGGGTACAATGAGCAGTTCTTC	CASREGLAGYNEQFF
TRBV5-1	TRBJ2-2	TRBD2	many	TGCGCCAGCAGCCCCAGGACTAGCGGGGGCACCGGGGAGCTGTTTTTT	CASSPRTSGGTGELFF
TRBV30	TRBJ1-6	NA	few	TGTGCCTGGAGTGGCCAGGGGAATTCACCCCTCCACTTT	CAWSGQGNSPLHF
TRBV19	TRBJ2-6	TRBD1	NA	TGTGCCAGTAGCCGAGGGACAGGGGTCGCCGGGGCCAACGTCCTGACTTTC	CASSRGTGVAGANVLTF
TRBV19	TRBJ2-3	NA	once	TGTGCCAGTAGTATCGGGCAGCGGACAGATACGCAGTATTTT	CASSIGQRTDTQYF
TRBV7-9	TRBJ2-7	NA	NA	TGTGCCAGCAGCTTTTCTAGCCTCGACGGGCGGTTCTACGAGCAGTACTTC	CASSFSSLDGRFYEQYF
TRBV6-4	TRBJ2-1	NA	NA	TGTGCCAGCAGTCCTTTAGGGAGCGGGCTTAGCTCCTACAATGAGCAGTTCTTC	CASSPLGSGLSSYNEQFF
TRBV30	TRBJ2-1	NA	NA	TGTGCCTGGAAGCGGTACAATGAGCAGTTCTTC	CAWKRYNEQFF
TRBV20-1	TRBJ1-1	NA	NA	TGCAGTGCTAGGCGGACTGAAGCTTTCTTT	CSARRTEAFF